This TCR beta chain is from a study of cytomegalovirus exposure and HLA in healthy donors. The PCR employed 60 Vbeta primers together with 13 Jbeta primers. Here immunoSEQ multiplex PCR was the method, and the copy in TCRdb shows in-frame clones only, minus some. Of about 150,000 clones detected, 85% appear once; the ten largest clones hold 1%. This clone has a single count. From germline, CDR1 is SQVTM and CDR2 ANQGSEA. The CDR3 loop spans 14 amino acids. Trimming removed 4 bases from V and 1 base from J, with 14 bases in between. The rearrangement links TRBV29-1 to TRBJ2-7; D perhaps matches TRBD1 (6 bases). The TCR comes from a boy aged 2 to 10 in good health and CMV-seronegative. The sample was PBMCs. The CDR3, as DNA: TGCAGCGTTGGACGGACAGAAAATTCCTACGAGCAGTACTTC. Protein product: CSVGRTENSYEQYF.